The 16 T cell receptor beta chains in this list originate from one sample, sequenced in a study of blood T cell repertoires in COVID-19. Profiling relied on immunoSEQ multiplex PCR, and the TCRdb table lists in-frame clones only, not all of them. The data show about 110,000 clones, with 83% seen just once and around a sixth held by the top ten. The specimen was peripheral blood. The receptors originated from a woman aged 55-70 years with acute or convalescent COVID-19.

The chain recombines TRBV7-8 with TRBJ2-7; 9 nucleotides match TRBD1. There are 15 residues in the CDR3. J gave up 4 bases and V 5 bases, and 9 bases lay outside the gene matches. Germline CDR1 and CDR2: SGHVS and FQNEAQ. In DNA, the CDR3 is TGTGCCAGCAGCCTACAGGGGGCGCTGGGGTACGAGCAGTACTTC. As protein: CASSLQGALGYEQYF. Full variable domain (outside the CDR3, taken from reference TRBV7-8 and TRBJ2-7): GAGVSQSPRYKVAKRGQDVALRCDPISGHVSLFWYQQALGQGPEFLTYFQNEAQLDKSGLPSDRFFAERPEGSVSTLKIQRTQQEDSAVYLCASSLQGALGYEQYFGPGTRLTVT.

This chain links TRBV27 with TRBJ1-5; D gene unclear. With 2 bases removed from V and 4 bases from J, the gap between germline ends came to 6 bases. Looked up from germline, CDR1 is MNHEY and CDR2 is SMNVEV (reference sequence). The CDR3 consists of 13 residues. CDR3 in DNA: TGTGCCAGCAGTTTACAGGTTAATCAGCCCCAGCATTTT. This gives the protein CASSLQVNQPQHF.

V gene TRBV6-5 combines with J gene TRBJ1-4; D is perhaps TRBD1 (6 bases). The ends were cut back, 9 bases at V and 4 bases at J, with 18 bases in the middle. This CDR3 has 15 amino acids. Germline CDR1 MNHEY, CDR2 SVGAGI. The CDR3 coding sequence is TGTGCCAGTCAGAGCGGGGGGGCGGTTAATGAAAAACTGTTTTTT. This sequence encodes CASQSGGAVNEKLFF.

The chain is built from TRBV1 and TRBJ2-2; the table's D gene call, TRBD1, was not cross checked with the DNA. TRBV1 is a recognized pseudogene. CDR3 size: 15 residues. As DNA, the CDR3 is TGCACCAGCAGCCGGGCCCGAGTGGTACCCGGGGAGCTGTTTTTT. The encoded protein is CTSSRARVVPGELFF.

The chain recombines TRBV11-2 with TRBJ2-1; possibly TRBD2 for D (7 bases). The V end lost 5 bases, the J end lost 4 bases, and 15 bases lay between the germline ends. Germline lookup yields CDR1 SGHAT and CDR2 FQNNGV. The CDR3 consists of 15 residues. Written as DNA, the CDR3 is TGTGCCAGCAGCCCAAACGCGGGGGCTTACAATGAGCAGTTCTTC. Translated: CASSPNAGAYNEQFF.

J is TRBJ1-2 and V is TRBV29-1; a possible D gene is TRBD1 (6 bases). Per germline, CDR1 SQVTM and CDR2 ANQGSEA. With 7 bases removed from V and 2 bases from J, the gap between germline ends came to 11 bases. The CDR3 covers 12 residues. CDR3 protein: CSARQANYGYTF. In DNA, the CDR3 is TGCAGCGCTCGACAGGCGAACTATGGCTACACCTTC.

This chain uses TRBV15 with TRBJ2-5, with a possible D match to TRBD2 (5 bases). V lost 0 bases and J 5 bases, leaving 16 bases between the germline ends. In germline, CDR1 is LNHNV, CDR2 YYDKDF (reference sequence). The CDR3 has 16 amino acids. CDR3 sequence (DNA): TGTGCCACCAGCAGAGACCTCCCTAGCAGACTGGAGACCCAGTACTTC. Encoded protein: CATSRDLPSRLETQYF.

This chain connects TRBV19 to TRBJ1-5; 10 positions agree with TRBD1. Trimming removed 5 bases from V and 7 bases from J; junction bases left unmatched: 5. The length of the CDR3 is 14 residues. Germline lookup yields CDR1 LNHDA and CDR2 SQIVND (reference sequence). CDR3 sequence (DNA): TGTGCCAGTAGTCCGACAGGGGGCATACAGCCCCAGCATTTT. As protein: CASSPTGGIQPQHF.

This clone came up once. The V call is TRBV12-5, the J call TRBJ2-2; D gene unclear. V was clipped by 3 bases and J by 3 bases, with 11 bases between them. This CDR3 is 15 amino acids long. Germline values: CDR1 LGHNT, CDR2 FRNRAP. The CDR3 region has the DNA TGTGCTAGTGGTTTAGGAGTAGTGGACACCGGGGAGCTGTTTTTT. Its translation: CASGLGVVDTGELFF. The entire variable domain, with the rest obtained from reference TRBV12-5 and TRBJ2-2, is as follows: DARVTQTPRHKVTEMGQEVTMRCQPILGHNTVFWYRQTMMQGLELLAYFRNRAPLDDSGMPKDRFSAEMPDATLATLKIQPSEPRDSAVYFCASGLGVVDTGELFFGEGSRLTVL.

The chain recombines TRBV5-1 with TRBJ2-7; possible D gene TRBD2, 5 bases. Deletions cut 2 bases from V and 2 bases from J, with 11 bases between. CDR3 length: 14 amino acids. CDR1 is SGHRS, CDR2 YFSETQ, per germline. CDR3 in amino acids: CASSFSGIAYEQYF. The CDR3 DNA follows: TGCGCCAGCAGCTTCTCGGGGATCGCCTACGAGCAGTACTTC.

The chain uses TRBV6-5 and TRBJ1-1; TRBD1 might be the D (5 bases). The V end lost 6 bases, the J end lost 0 bases, and 11 bases lay between the germline ends. Per the germline V gene, CDR1 is MNHEY and CDR2 is SVGAGI. The CDR3 is made up of 14 amino acids. DNA for the CDR3: TGTGCCAGCAGCTACCAGGGTCTGAACACTGAAGCTTTCTTT. It specifies CASSYQGLNTEAFF.

This chain joins TRBV28 and TRBJ1-4; 10 positions agree with TRBD1. This CDR3 is built from 15 residues. The germline gives CDR1 MDHEN, CDR2 SYDVKM. V gave up 4 bases and J gave up 11 bases; unmatched junction bases: 10. DNA of the CDR3: TGTGCCAGCAGTTCCTCCGGGACAGGGGACCAGAAACTGTTTTTT. This gives the protein CASSSSGTGDQKLFF.

In this sample, this clone turned up a few times. The genes are TRBV18 and TRBJ1-3; possibly TRBD1 for D (6 bases). Germline CDR1 KGHSH, CDR2 LQKENI. Trimming left V 6 bases short and J 4 bases short, with 13 bases between. The CDR3 is 14 residues long. In DNA, the CDR3 is TGTGCCAGCTCCGACAGGCGAGGGGGAAACACCATATATTTT. Translation: CASSDRRGGNTIYF.

V usage is TRBV5-1 and J usage is TRBJ2-2; D call uncertain. Germline V gene sequence: CDR1 SGHRS, CDR2 YFSETQ. The CDR3 has 14 residues. V was clipped by 0 bases and J by 3 bases, with 6 bases between them. The CDR3 bases are TGCGCCAGCAGCTTGGTCCGAGACACCGGGGAGCTGTTTTTT. This translates into CASSLVRDTGELFF.

The rearrangement uses TRBV6-5 and TRBJ2-1; D call uncertain. Germline V gives CDR1 MNHEY, CDR2 SVGAGI. There are 15 residues in the CDR3. V lost 5 bases, J lost 7 bases, and 18 bases lay in between. The chain's CDR3 is CASSRPTDTSNEQFF. CDR3 DNA: TGTGCCAGCAGTCGACCAACCGACACATCGAATGAGCAGTTCTTC.

This chain joins TRBV6-5 and TRBJ1-4; possibly TRBD1 for D (5 bases). Trimming left V 8 bases short and J 5 bases short, with 18 bases between. This CDR3 is built from 15 residues. Germline V gene data show CDR1 as MNHEY and CDR2 as SVGAGI. The CDR3 reads CASVNGGELNEKLFF. CDR3 coding DNA: TGTGCCAGCGTAAACGGGGGGGAGCTGAATGAAAAACTGTTTTTT.